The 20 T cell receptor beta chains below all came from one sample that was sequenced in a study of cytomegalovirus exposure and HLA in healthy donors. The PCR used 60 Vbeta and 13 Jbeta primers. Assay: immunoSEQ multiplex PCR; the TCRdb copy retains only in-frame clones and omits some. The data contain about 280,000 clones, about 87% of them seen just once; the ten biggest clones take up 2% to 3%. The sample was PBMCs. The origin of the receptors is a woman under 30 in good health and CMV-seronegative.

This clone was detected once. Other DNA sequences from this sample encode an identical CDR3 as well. The CDR3 reads CASSPGQGFTEAFF. CDR3 in DNA: TGTGCCAGCTCACCGGGACAGGGATTCACTGAAGCTTTCTTT. The gene calls are TRBV18 and TRBJ1-1; 9 bases fit TRBD1. Germline loops: CDR1 KGHSH, CDR2 LQKENI. The trim removed 3 bases at V and 4 bases at J, leaving 3 bases unmatched. The CDR3 extends over 14 amino acids. Together with reference TRBV18 and TRBJ1-1, the CDR3 gives the full variable domain: NAGVMQNPRHLVRRRGQEARLRCSPMKGHSHVYWYRQLPEEGLKFMVYLQKENIIDESGMPKERFSAEFPKEGPSILRIQQVVRGDSAAYFCASSPGQGFTEAFFGQGTRLTVV.

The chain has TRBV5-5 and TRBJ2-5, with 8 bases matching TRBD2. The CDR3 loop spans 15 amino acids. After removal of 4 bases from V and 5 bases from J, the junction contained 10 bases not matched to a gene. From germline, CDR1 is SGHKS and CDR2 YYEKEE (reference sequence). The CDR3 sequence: CASSPGLEGRETQYF. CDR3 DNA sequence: TGTGCCAGCAGCCCGGGACTAGAGGGTCGGGAGACCCAGTACTTC.

CDR3 protein: CASTGRDTGELFF. CDR3 in DNA: TGTGCCAGCACGGGGAGGGACACCGGGGAGCTGTTTTTT. V usage is TRBV2 and J usage is TRBJ2-2, with 7 bases identical to TRBD2. Germline assignment: CDR1 SNHLY and CDR2 FYNNEI. The CDR3 has 13 residues. Unmatched junction bases numbered 2, after V lost 7 bases and J lost 3 bases.

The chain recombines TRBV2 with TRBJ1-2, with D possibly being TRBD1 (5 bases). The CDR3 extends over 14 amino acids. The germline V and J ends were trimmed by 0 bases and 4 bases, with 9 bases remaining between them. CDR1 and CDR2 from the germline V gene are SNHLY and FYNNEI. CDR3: CASSEAGAPYGYTF. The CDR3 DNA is TGTGCCAGCAGTGAAGCAGGGGCCCCCTATGGCTACACCTTC.

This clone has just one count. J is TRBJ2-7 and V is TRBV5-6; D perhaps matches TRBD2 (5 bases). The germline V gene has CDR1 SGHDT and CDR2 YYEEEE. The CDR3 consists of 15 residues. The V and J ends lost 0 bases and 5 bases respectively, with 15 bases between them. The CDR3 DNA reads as TGTGCCAGCAGCTTGGTCACTAGTAGGGTCAACGAGCAGTACTTC. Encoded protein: CASSLVTSRVNEQYF.

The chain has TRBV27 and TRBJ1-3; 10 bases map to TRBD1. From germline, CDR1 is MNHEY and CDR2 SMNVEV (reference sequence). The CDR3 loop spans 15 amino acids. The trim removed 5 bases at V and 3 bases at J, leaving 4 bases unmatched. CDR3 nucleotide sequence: TGTGCCAGCAGTCCGGGACAGGGGAATGGAAACACCATATATTTT. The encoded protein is CASSPGQGNGNTIYF.

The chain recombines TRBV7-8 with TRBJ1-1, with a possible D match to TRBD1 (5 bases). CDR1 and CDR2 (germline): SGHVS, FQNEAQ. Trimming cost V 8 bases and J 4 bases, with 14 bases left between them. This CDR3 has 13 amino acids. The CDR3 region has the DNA TGTGCCAGCTCTATTTACCAGGGCACTGAAGCTTTCTTT. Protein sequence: CASSIYQGTEAFF.

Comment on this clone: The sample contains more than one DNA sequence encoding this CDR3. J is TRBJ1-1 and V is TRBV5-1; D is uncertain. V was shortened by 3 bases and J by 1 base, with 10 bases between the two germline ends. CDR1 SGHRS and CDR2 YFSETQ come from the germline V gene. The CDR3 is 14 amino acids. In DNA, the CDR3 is TGCGCCAGCAGCTCAACGGCAGGGAACACTGAAGCTTTCTTT. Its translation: CASSSTAGNTEAFF.

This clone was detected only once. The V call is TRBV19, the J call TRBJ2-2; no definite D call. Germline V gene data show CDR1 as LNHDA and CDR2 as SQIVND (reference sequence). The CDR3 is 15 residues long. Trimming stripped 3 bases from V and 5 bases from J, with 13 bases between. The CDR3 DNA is TGTGCCAGTAGTATCAAGGTTGCGACAACCGGGGAGCTGTTTTTT. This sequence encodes CASSIKVATTGELFF.

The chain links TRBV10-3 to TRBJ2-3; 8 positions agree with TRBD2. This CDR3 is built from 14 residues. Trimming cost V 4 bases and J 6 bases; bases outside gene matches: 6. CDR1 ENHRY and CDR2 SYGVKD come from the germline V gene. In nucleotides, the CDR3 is TGTGCCATCAGTGCGGGGACTAGTAGTGATACGCAGTATTTT. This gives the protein CAISAGTSSDTQYF.

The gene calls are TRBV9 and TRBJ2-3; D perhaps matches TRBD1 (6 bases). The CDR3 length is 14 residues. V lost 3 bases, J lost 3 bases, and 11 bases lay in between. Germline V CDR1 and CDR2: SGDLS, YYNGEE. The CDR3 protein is CASSGRTGTDTQYF. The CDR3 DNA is TGTGCCAGCAGCGGGAGAACAGGGACAGATACGCAGTATTTT. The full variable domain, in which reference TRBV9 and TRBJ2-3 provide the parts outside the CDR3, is DSGVTQTPKHLITATGQRVTLRCSPRSGDLSVYWYQQSLDQGLQFLIQYYNGEERAKGNILERFSAQQFPDLHSELNLSSLELGDSALYFCASSGRTGTDTQYFGPGTRLTVL.

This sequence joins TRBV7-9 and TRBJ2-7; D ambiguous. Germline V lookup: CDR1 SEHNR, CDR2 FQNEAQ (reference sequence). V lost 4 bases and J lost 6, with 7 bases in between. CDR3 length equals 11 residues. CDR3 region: CASSYGLEQYF. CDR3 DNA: TGTGCCAGCAGCTATGGCCTCGAGCAGTACTTC. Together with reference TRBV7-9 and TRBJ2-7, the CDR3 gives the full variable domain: DTGVSQNPRHKITKRGQNVTFRCDPISEHNRLYWYRQTLGQGPEFLTYFQNEAQLEKSRLLSDRFSAERPKGSFSTLEIQRTEQGDSAMYLCASSYGLEQYFGPGTRLTVT.

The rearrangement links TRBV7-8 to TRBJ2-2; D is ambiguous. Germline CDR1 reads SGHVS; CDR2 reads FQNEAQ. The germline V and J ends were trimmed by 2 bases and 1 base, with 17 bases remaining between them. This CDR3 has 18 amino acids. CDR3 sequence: CASSLSPSSTGNTGELFF. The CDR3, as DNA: TGTGCCAGCAGCTTATCCCCCAGTTCGACTGGGAACACCGGGGAGCTGTTTTTT. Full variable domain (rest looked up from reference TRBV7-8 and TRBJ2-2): GAGVSQSPRYKVAKRGQDVALRCDPISGHVSLFWYQQALGQGPEFLTYFQNEAQLDKSGLPSDRFFAERPEGSVSTLKIQRTQQEDSAVYLCASSLSPSSTGNTGELFFGEGSRLTVL.

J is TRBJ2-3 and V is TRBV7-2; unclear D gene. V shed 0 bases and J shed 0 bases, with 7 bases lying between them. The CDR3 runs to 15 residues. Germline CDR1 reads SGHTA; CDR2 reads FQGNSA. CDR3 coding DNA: TGTGCCAGCAGCTTAGCTAGCCGTAGCACAGATACGCAGTATTTT. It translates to CASSLASRSTDTQYF.

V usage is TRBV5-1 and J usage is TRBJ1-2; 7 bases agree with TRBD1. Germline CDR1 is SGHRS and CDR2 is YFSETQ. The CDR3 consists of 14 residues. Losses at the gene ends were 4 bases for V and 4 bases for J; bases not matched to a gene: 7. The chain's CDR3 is CASSARQGGYGYTF. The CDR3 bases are TGCGCCAGCAGCGCAAGACAGGGAGGCTATGGCTACACCTTC.

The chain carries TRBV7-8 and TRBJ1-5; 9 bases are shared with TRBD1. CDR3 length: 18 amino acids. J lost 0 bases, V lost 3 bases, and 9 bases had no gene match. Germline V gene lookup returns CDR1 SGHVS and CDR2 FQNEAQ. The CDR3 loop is CASSFVGQGAYSNQPQHF. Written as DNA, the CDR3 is TGTGCCAGCAGCTTCGTGGGACAGGGAGCTTATAGCAATCAGCCCCAGCATTTT. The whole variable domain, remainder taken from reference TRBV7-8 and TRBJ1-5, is GAGVSQSPRYKVAKRGQDVALRCDPISGHVSLFWYQQALGQGPEFLTYFQNEAQLDKSGLPSDRFFAERPEGSVSTLKIQRTQQEDSAVYLCASSFVGQGAYSNQPQHFGDGTRLSIL.

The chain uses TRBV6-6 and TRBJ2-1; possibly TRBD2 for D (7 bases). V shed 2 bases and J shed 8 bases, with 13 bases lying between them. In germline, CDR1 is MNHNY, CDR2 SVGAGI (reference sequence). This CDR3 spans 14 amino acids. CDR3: CASSYLGGGDEQFF. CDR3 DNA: TGTGCCAGCAGTTACCTAGGAGGGGGGGATGAGCAGTTCTTC.

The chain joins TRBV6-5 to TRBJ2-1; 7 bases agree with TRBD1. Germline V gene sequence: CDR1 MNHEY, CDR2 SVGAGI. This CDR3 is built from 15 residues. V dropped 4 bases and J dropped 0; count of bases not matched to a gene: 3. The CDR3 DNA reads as TGTGCCAGCAGTTCAGGGGGTCTCTCCTACAATGAGCAGTTCTTC. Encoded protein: CASSSGGLSYNEQFF.

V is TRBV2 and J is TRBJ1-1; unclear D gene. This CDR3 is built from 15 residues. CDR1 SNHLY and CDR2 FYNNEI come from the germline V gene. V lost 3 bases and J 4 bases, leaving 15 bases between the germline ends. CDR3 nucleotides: TGTGCCAGCAGTGATGTGGCAGGTTTGGCCACTGAAGCTTTCTTT. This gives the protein CASSDVAGLATEAFF. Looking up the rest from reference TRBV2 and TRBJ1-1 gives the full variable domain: EPEVTQTPSHQVTQMGQEVILRCVPISNHLYFYWYRQILGQKVEFLVSFYNNEISEKSEIFDDQFSVERPDGSNFTLKIRSTKLEDSAMYFCASSDVAGLATEAFFGQGTRLTVV.

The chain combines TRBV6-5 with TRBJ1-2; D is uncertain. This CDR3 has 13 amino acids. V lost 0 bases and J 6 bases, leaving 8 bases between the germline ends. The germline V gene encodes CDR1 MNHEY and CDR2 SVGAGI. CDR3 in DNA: TGTGCCAGCAGTTACTCGGGGAGCGATGGCTACACCTTC. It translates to CASSYSGSDGYTF.